The present T cell receptor beta chain was sequenced within a study of T cells in Graves' hyperthyroidism and ophthalmopathy. This clonotype was recorded many times. Amplified TCR beta CDR3 regions derived from RNA transcripts. When the TCR CDR3 underwent first-round RT-PCR, the HTBI primer set was used. TCRdb reanalysed the multiplex PCR reads using MiXCR and keeps one entry per CDR3 protein. The sample yields 300,000 or so distinct CDR3 sequences, around 20% seen once. The germline CDR1 and CDR2 sequences are SNHLY and FYNNEI. This CDR3 is 17 amino acids long. Trimming at V came to 5 bases and at J to 6 bases, leaving 9 bases not matched to a gene.

The chain joins TRBV2 to TRBJ2-1; 14 bases map to TRBD2. The source is a woman aged 45 to 65 with Graves' hyperthyroidism. The sequencing input was blood. The CDR3 is CASSKGRLAGGPNEQFF. CDR3 DNA sequence: TGTGCCAGCAGTAAGGGGCGACTAGCGGGAGGGCCCAATGAGCAGTTCTTC.